Listed here are 19 T cell receptor beta chains from one sample, sequenced in a study of cytomegalovirus exposure and HLA in healthy donors. Researchers ran the PCR with 60 Vbeta and 13 Jbeta primers. Using immunoSEQ multiplex PCR, the repertoire was profiled, and TCRdb retains in-frame clones only, with some absent. The sample has about 78,000 clones, 72% seen once; the top ten hold 11%. The sequencing input was PBMCs. The receptors come from a middle-aged woman in good health and CMV-seropositive.

J is TRBJ2-7 and V is TRBV2; 13 bases match TRBD2. In germline, CDR1 is SNHLY, CDR2 FYNNEI. The V and J ends lost 6 bases and 5 bases, in that order; junction bases with no gene match: 7. The CDR3 consists of 15 residues. CDR3 DNA: TGTGCCAGCAGAGAACTAGCGGGGGGGCCCCACGAGCAGTACTTC. It specifies CASRELAGGPHEQYF. Full variable domain (missing parts from reference TRBV2 and TRBJ2-7): EPEVTQTPSHQVTQMGQEVILRCVPISNHLYFYWYRQILGQKVEFLVSFYNNEISEKSEIFDDQFSVERPDGSNFTLKIRSTKLEDSAMYFCASRELAGGPHEQYFGPGTRLTVT.

This clone was detected only a few times. This rearrangement joins TRBV14 to TRBJ1-1; 8 bases map to TRBD1. Trimming took 9 bases from V and 6 from J; bases not matched to a gene: 6. The CDR3 runs to 12 residues. Germline V gene lookup returns CDR1 SGHDN and CDR2 FVKESK. The CDR3 sequence: CASRRQGSEAFF. The CDR3, as DNA: TGTGCCAGTCGAAGACAGGGGTCTGAAGCTTTCTTT.

The chain employs TRBV5-1 and TRBJ2-1, with a weak D call TRBD1 (6 bases). The V gene's germline CDR1 is SGHRS and CDR2 YFSETQ. The CDR3 sequence is 13 residues long. Between the trimmed V and J ends, which lost 5 bases and 4 bases, there was a span of 10 bases. The chain's CDR3 is CASSNGQYNEQFF. CDR3 DNA: TGCGCCAGCAGTAACGGACAGTACAATGAGCAGTTCTTC.

This clone showed up just once. This sequence joins TRBV29-1 and TRBJ1-1; 7 bases align to TRBD1. Germline-derived CDR1 and CDR2 are SQVTM and ANQGSEA. The CDR3 runs 12 residues. Germline trimming cut 3 bases from V and 5 bases from J; bases unmatched to any gene: 3. The CDR3, as DNA: TGCAGCGTTGATAGGGGGCTGACTGAAGCTTTCTTT. It encodes CSVDRGLTEAFF.

The chain carries TRBV4-3 and TRBJ1-1, with D uncertain. Per the germline V gene, CDR1 is LGHNA and CDR2 is YSLEER. The V gene lost 1 base and the J gene lost 0 bases, with 9 bases spanning the gap. The CDR3 is 15 residues long. CDR3 protein: CASSQGTIMNTEAFF. The CDR3 DNA is TGCGCCAGCAGCCAAGGAACAATTATGAACACTGAAGCTTTCTTT.

The chain has TRBV11-2 and TRBJ2-2; D remains ambiguous. This CDR3 has 15 amino acids. Germline V gene sequence: CDR1 SGHAT, CDR2 FQNNGV. V lost 5 bases and J lost 0, with 10 bases in between. In DNA, the CDR3 is TGTGCCAGCAGCCTTGAGCTGACGAACACCGGGGAGCTGTTTTTT. It is translated as CASSLELTNTGELFF.

Only a few counts were recorded for this clone. The chain employs TRBV2 and TRBJ1-5; 7 bases are a match to TRBD1. The CDR3 runs to 16 residues. In germline, CDR1 is SNHLY, CDR2 FYNNEI. With 4 bases clipped from V and 6 bases from J, the junction kept 12 bases outside the gene matches. The CDR3 spells CASSGSTGSRGQPQHF. The CDR3 nucleotides read TGTGCCAGCAGTGGATCGACAGGGAGTAGGGGTCAGCCCCAGCATTTT.

CDR3: CASSVAPENTEAFF. The CDR3 nucleotides are TGTGCCAGCAGCGTAGCTCCAGAAAACACTGAAGCTTTCTTT. The chain uses TRBV9 and TRBJ1-1; D not certain. CDR1 is SGDLS, CDR2 YYNGEE, per germline. V lost 0 bases and J 2 bases, leaving 8 bases between the germline ends. The CDR3 is made up of 14 amino acids.

The chain has TRBV29-1 and TRBJ2-1; 9 bases are shared with TRBD1. The germline CDR1 and CDR2 sequences are SQVTM and ANQGSEA. The trim removed 7 bases at V and 5 bases at J, leaving 9 bases unmatched. The CDR3 is made up of 14 amino acids. The CDR3 DNA follows: TGCAGCGGTCAACCGGGACAGGGAGACAATGAGCAGTTCTTC. It is translated as CSGQPGQGDNEQFF.

The chain uses TRBV11-2 and TRBJ1-1; D not certain. CDR1 is SGHAT, CDR2 FQNNGV, per germline. With 4 bases removed from V and 3 bases from J, the gap between germline ends came to 9 bases. The CDR3 runs 13 residues. CDR3 coding DNA: TGTGCCAGCAGCTCCCAGTCCTACACTGAAGCTTTCTTT. Its translation is CASSSQSYTEAFF.

This sequence joins TRBV28 and TRBJ2-1; D unclear. The V gene's germline CDR1 is MDHEN and CDR2 SYDVKM. V lost 5 bases, J lost 1 base, and 15 bases lay in between. This CDR3 is built from 16 residues. CDR3 sequence (DNA): TGTGCCAGCAGTAGTCCACAAGTCCCTTCCTACAATGAGCAGTTCTTC. Its protein product is CASSSPQVPSYNEQFF.

This clone was detected only a few times. The chain employs TRBV7-3 and TRBJ2-7; 8 bases fit TRBD1. The CDR3 sequence is 12 residues long. Trimming cost V 3 bases and J 6 bases; bases outside gene matches: 1. Germline CDR1 and CDR2: SGHTA and FQGTGA. CDR3 protein: CASSFGQGEQYF. The CDR3 DNA reads as TGTGCCAGCAGCTTCGGACAGGGCGAGCAGTACTTC.

The J gene is TRBJ2-7, the V gene TRBV30; a possible D gene is TRBD2 (6 bases). CDR3 size: 14 residues. Germline lookup yields CDR1 GTSNPN and CDR2 SVGIG (reference sequence). Trimming pared 3 bases from V and 0 bases from J, leaving 12 bases between. Here the CDR3 reads CAWSGGLISYEQYF. In DNA form, the CDR3 reads TGTGCCTGGAGCGGGGGACTTATCTCCTACGAGCAGTACTTC. The complete variable domain, with remaining parts taken from reference TRBV30 and TRBJ2-7, reads SQTIHQWPATLVQPVGSPLSLECTVEGTSNPNLYWYRQAAGRGLQLLFYSVGIGQISSEVPQNLSASRPQDRQFILSSKKLLLSDSGFYLCAWSGGLISYEQYFGPGTRLTVT.

The V call is TRBV10-3, the J call TRBJ2-3; D remains unclear. CDR1 and CDR2 from the germline V gene are ENHRY and SYGVKD. The CDR3 length is 15 residues. V was clipped by 2 bases and J by 4 bases, with 13 bases between them. CDR3 loop: CAISELPSVADTQYF. CDR3 bases: TGTGCCATCAGTGAGCTGCCGAGCGTAGCAGATACGCAGTATTTT.

The rearrangement links TRBV28 to TRBJ1-5; tentatively, D is TRBD1 (6 bases). CDR1 and CDR2 (germline): MDHEN, SYDVKM. The CDR3 is 13 amino acids. The V end lost 5 bases, the J end lost 4 bases, and 9 bases lay between the germline ends. This CDR3 is CASSDTGNQPQHF. CDR3 DNA sequence: TGTGCCAGCAGTGATACAGGGAATCAGCCCCAGCATTTT.

This chain uses TRBV2 with TRBJ2-2; D remains unclear. The germline CDR1 and CDR2 sequences are SNHLY and FYNNEI. This CDR3 region has 14 residues. Trimming took off 3 bases at V and 1 base at J, with 6 bases between the two ends. Here the CDR3 DNA reads TGTGCCAGCAGTGAGCGGAGGAACACCGGGGAGCTGTTTTTT. This translates into CASSERRNTGELFF.

V is TRBV5-4 and J is TRBJ1-3; maybe TRBD1 (6 bases). CDR1 and CDR2 (germline): SGHNT, YYREEE (reference sequence). Deletions cut 0 bases from V and 1 base from J, with 11 bases between. This CDR3 has 16 amino acids. The CDR3 reads CASSLDKQGSGNTIYF. The CDR3 nucleotides are TGTGCCAGCAGCTTGGATAAACAGGGATCTGGAAACACCATATATTTT.

The V gene is TRBV6-6, the J gene TRBJ2-7; D remains unclear. CDR3 length equals 14 residues. From germline, CDR1 is MNHNY and CDR2 SVGAGI (reference sequence). Trimming removed 7 bases from V and 2 bases from J, with 15 bases in between. The CDR3 spells CASMPTLSTYEQYF. The CDR3, as DNA: TGTGCCAGCATGCCCACCCTAAGCACCTACGAGCAGTACTTC.

This chain joins TRBV27 and TRBJ1-4; a weak D match, TRBD1 (5 bases). CDR1 is MNHEY, CDR2 SMNVEV, per germline (reference sequence). Trimming shortened V by 3 bases and J by 4 bases, and 12 bases separated the two germline ends. The CDR3 length is 15 residues. The CDR3 sequence: CASSLSGRGNEKLFF. CDR3 DNA sequence: TGTGCCAGCAGTTTGTCGGGGAGGGGTAATGAAAAACTGTTTTTT.